These T cell receptor beta chains were read from a single sample in a study of graft-versus-host responses after intestinal transplantation. Their recognized antigens are unknown. Libraries were prepared by immunoSEQ multiplex PCR; TCRdb keeps only in-frame clonotypes and omits some of them. The sample holds some 35,000 clones, around 94% seen once. The sample in question was unstimulated CD4+ T cells sorted from spleen or lymph node cells, obtained before transplant. These receptors were taken from a human donor who was the organ donor for an intestinal transplant. CDR3s include the opening cysteine and the closing phenylalanine or tryptophan. The order of the fields is clone size, V gene, J gene, D gene, CDR3 protein, CDR3 DNA. D genes are given only for firm matches. Size is omitted from some rows. Given values are once, few, many or a class for expanded clones.

>-|TRBV7-7|TRBJ2-3|-
CASSLGGGAGTDTQYF
TGTGCCAGCAGCTTAGGAGGGGGGGCCGGCACAGATACGCAGTATTTT
>-|TRBV5-6|TRBJ2-5|-
CASSSYTASSQETQYF
TGTGCCAGCAGCTCGTATACGGCTAGCAGCCAAGAGACCCAGTACTTC
>-|TRBV11-2|TRBJ2-1|-
CASSWDGPYNEQFF
TGTGCCAGCAGCTGGGACGGGCCTTACAATGAGCAGTTCTTC
>-|TRBV6-1|TRBJ1-5|-
CASSEPRVSGNQPQHF
TGTGCCAGCAGTGAGCCAAGGGTATCGGGCAATCAGCCCCAGCATTTT
>-|TRBV28|TRBJ2-7|-
CASSIRRTEQYF
TGTGCCAGCAGCATCAGGAGGACGGAGCAGTACTTC
>-|TRBV25-1|TRBJ1-2|-
CASSEFSGGGYTF
TGTGCCAGCAGTGAATTTTCGGGGGGTGGCTACACCTTC
>-|TRBV2|TRBJ1-2|-
CASGLQGTYGYTF
TGTGCCAGCGGATTACAGGGTACCTATGGCTACACCTTC
>-|TRBV7-2|TRBJ2-7|-
CASSLAGSYEQYF
TGTGCCAGCAGCTTAGCCGGTTCCTACGAGCAGTACTTC
>-|TRBV6-5|TRBJ1-2|-
CATRLWTDNYGYTF
TGTGCCACCCGTCTATGGACTGATAACTATGGCTACACCTTC
>-|TRBV9|TRBJ2-2|TRBD2
CASSVGGGASTGELFF
TGTGCCAGCAGCGTCGGCGGGGGGGCCTCCACCGGGGAGCTGTTTTTT
>-|TRBV30|TRBJ1-5|TRBD1
CAWSVGGPNNQPQHF
TGTGCCTGGAGTGTAGGGGGCCCTAATAATCAGCCCCAGCATTTT
>-|TRBV5-1|TRBJ2-7|TRBD1
CASSFRTGSEQYF
TGCGCCAGCAGCTTTCGGACAGGGAGCGAGCAGTACTTC
>-|TRBV9|TRBJ1-1|-
CASSVGQDTEAFF
TGTGCCAGCAGCGTAGGGCAGGACACTGAAGCTTTCTTT
>-|TRBV6-9|TRBJ1-1|TRBD1
CASTGQGTLNTEAFF
TGTGCCAGCACCGGACAGGGGACTTTGAACACTGAAGCTTTCTTT
>once|TRBV5-4|TRBJ1-1|TRBD1
CASSPSPGQASGGLNTEAFF
TGTGCCAGCAGTCCGTCTCCGGGACAGGCCTCCGGAGGCCTTAACACTGAAGCTTTCTTT
>-|TRBV27|TRBJ2-1|-
CASTLGNEQFF
TGTGCCAGCACCCTGGGGAATGAGCAGTTCTTC
>-|TRBV18|TRBJ2-2|-
CASSPNGGKNTGELFF
TGTGCCAGCTCACCAAATGGGGGGAAGAACACCGGGGAGCTGTTTTTT
>-|TRBV10-3|TRBJ1-1|-
CAISERGVRVMGTEAFF
TGTGCCATCAGTGAGAGAGGTGTCAGGGTCATGGGCACTGAAGCTTTCTTT
>-|TRBV6-5|TRBJ1-4|-
CASTETQATNEKLFF
TGTGCCAGCACGGAGACTCAGGCAACTAATGAAAAACTGTTTTTT
>-|TRBV15|TRBJ2-7|-
CATSREVGGYYEQYF
TGTGCCACCAGCAGAGAAGTCGGCGGGTACTACGAGCAGTACTTC
>once|TRBV15|TRBJ2-7|-
CATSRSVSGQGHEQYF
TGTGCCACCAGCAGATCTGTTTCAGGGCAGGGCCACGAGCAGTACTTC
>-|TRBV6-5|TRBJ2-7|TRBD1
CASTRDRNYEQYF
TGTGCCAGCACCAGGGACAGAAACTACGAGCAGTACTTC
>-|TRBV11-2|TRBJ2-2|-
CASTPQNTGELFF
TGTGCCAGCACCCCCCAGAACACCGGGGAGCTGTTTTTT
>-|TRBV7-7|TRBJ2-3|TRBD2
CASSLAGGATDTQYF
TGTGCTAGCAGCTTAGCGGGGGGGGCCACAGATACGCAGTATTTT
>-|TRBV9|TRBJ1-6|-
CASSVDSIDSPLHF
TGTGCCAGCAGCGTGGATTCGATAGATTCACCCCTCCACTTT
>once|TRBV5-1|TRBJ2-4|-
CASSFGRTLGAKNIQYF
TGCGCCAGCAGCTTCGGACGGACGCTGGGGGCCAAAAACATTCAGTACTTC
>few|TRBV4-3|TRBJ2-7|-
CASPRSYEQYF
TGCGCCAGCCCGCGATCCTACGAGCAGTACTTC
>-|TRBV14|TRBJ2-7|TRBD2
CASSPGLVYEQYF
TGTGCCAGCAGCCCGGGACTAGTCTACGAGCAGTACTTC
>-|TRBV6-5|TRBJ1-5|-
CASSYSGFGNQPQHF
TGTGCCAGCAGTTACTCAGGTTTTGGCAATCAGCCCCAGCATTTT
>-|TRBV5-1|TRBJ1-2|TRBD1
CASSWGQGANYGYTF
TGCGCCAGCAGCTGGGGGCAGGGGGCTAACTATGGCTACACCTTC
>-|TRBV5-6|TRBJ2-5|TRBD1
CASSLEGADGETQYF
TGTGCCAGCAGCTTGGAGGGGGCGGATGGAGAGACCCAGTACTTC
>-|TRBV30|TRBJ2-3|-
CAWGLGLGNTDTQYF
TGTGCCTGGGGTCTGGGGTTAGGGAACACAGATACGCAGTATTTT
>-|TRBV19|TRBJ1-1|TRBD1
CASSDYRGRRGTEAFF
TGTGCCAGTAGTGACTACAGGGGGCGGCGGGGAACTGAAGCTTTCTTT
>-|TRBV28|TRBJ2-1|TRBD1
CASSSSQGTGNDNEQFF
TGTGCCAGCAGTTCCTCCCAGGGGACAGGGAATGACAATGAGCAGTTCTTC
>-|TRBV2|TRBJ1-5|-
CASSSRGNQPQHF
TGTGCCAGCAGTTCCAGGGGCAATCAGCCCCAGCATTTT
>few|TRBV4-3|TRBJ1-1|-
CASSQEGGHTEAFF
TGCGCCAGCAGCCAAGAGGGGGGGCACACTGAAGCTTTCTTT
>-|TRBV19|TRBJ1-2|-
CASSLNAPRPIKYGYTF
TGTGCCAGTAGTCTCAATGCGCCCCGCCCGATAAAATATGGCTACACCTTC
>-|TRBV25-1|TRBJ1-2|TRBD1
CASSRQGFFYGYTF
TGTGCCAGCAGTCGACAGGGTTTCTTCTATGGCTACACCTTC
>-|TRBV4-1|TRBJ1-3|TRBD1
CASSQPSLNRGTGNTIYF
TGCGCCAGCAGCCAACCCTCCTTGAACAGGGGTACCGGAAACACCATATATTTT
>-|TRBV10-3|TRBJ1-1|TRBD1
CAISAIGTASTEAFF
TGTGCCATCAGTGCCATAGGGACAGCGAGCACTGAAGCTTTCTTT
>-|TRBV7-9|TRBJ1-4|-
CASSLQGVFEKLFF
TGTGCCAGCAGCTTACAAGGGGTTTTCGAAAAACTGTTTTTT
>-|TRBV6-1|TRBJ2-7|TRBD1
CASTDRDAYEQYF
TGTGCCAGCACCGACAGGGATGCCTACGAGCAGTACTTC
>-|TRBV4-1|TRBJ2-1|-
CASSQGLGPGEQFF
TGCGCCAGCAGCCAAGGATTGGGGCCCGGAGAGCAGTTCTTC
>-|TRBV7-2|TRBJ2-2|-
CASSLLTNTGELFF
TGTGCCAGCAGCTTATTGACAAACACCGGGGAGCTGTTTTTT
>-|TRBV9|TRBJ1-2|TRBD1
CASSPSTGVGYGYTF
TGTGCCAGCAGCCCGTCGACAGGGGTAGGCTATGGCTACACCTTC
>-|TRBV10-3|TRBJ2-7|-
CAISERGMAGVSDEQYF
TGTGCCATCAGTGAGAGGGGGATGGCGGGGGTGAGCGACGAGCAGTACTTC
>-|TRBV6-5|TRBJ1-1|-
CASRWQGTEAFF
TGTGCCAGCAGATGGCAGGGGACTGAAGCTTTCTTT
>once|TRBV19|TRBJ1-2|-
CASSIGGHPENGYTF
TGTGCCAGTAGTATCGGGGGACACCCCGAGAATGGCTACACCTTC
>-|TRBV20-1|TRBJ1-1|-
CSARDRGAAFF
TGCAGTGCTAGAGACAGGGGAGCAGCTTTCTTT